This T cell receptor beta chain was recorded in a study of T cell repertoires in cytomegalovirus infection. Overall study results and limits: Predominance within the ex vivo response was attributable to HLA-C-restricted CMV-specific TCR beta clonotypes.

As for this clonotype: The antigen is undetermined.

The CDR3 sequence is 16 residues long. Trimming cost V 3 bases and J 3 bases, with 18 bases left between them. Germline CDR1 reads SGHRS; CDR2 reads YFSETQ. TCRdb independently ran MiXCR on the reads; one entry per CDR3 protein. The table has 300,000 or so distinct CDR3 sequences, roughly 25% seen once. The chain has TRBV5-1 and TRBJ1-1, with a possible D match to TRBD1 (6 bases). The sequence was obtained from a human donor in good health (CMV status not recorded). Some clones in this sample may be carry-over from other donors' samples. The sample was PBMCs. CDR3 amino acids: CASSSPQGISYTEAFF. Here the CDR3 DNA reads TGCGCCAGCAGCTCTCCACAGGGTATCTCGTACACTGAAGCTTTCTTT. The whole variable domain, filled in from reference TRBV5-1 and TRBJ1-1, reads KAGVTQTPRYLIKTRGQQVTLSCSPISGHRSVSWYQQTPGQGLQFLFEYFSETQRNKGNFPGRFSGRQFSNSRSEMNVSTLELGDSALYLCASSSPQGISYTEAFFGQGTRLTVV.